The present T cell receptor beta chain was sequenced within a study of blood T cell repertoires in COVID-19. On the study more broadly: The origin of the acute and convalescent COVID-19 samples was the United States, Italy and Spain.

Source study methods: Estimates of nucleated cell counts were drawn from the amplification of reference gene primers. Sequencing was performed with immunoSEQ multiplex PCR; in TCRdb, only in-frame clones are kept and a portion is missing. That table is the source of V, J and clone size, and D and trimming were worked out from the DNA. The table records some 250,000 clones, around nine tenths of them present only once. The sequence was obtained from a woman between 40 and 55 years old who had recovered from COVID-19. Sequencing input: peripheral blood.

The CDR3 DNA reads TGTGCCAGCAGCTTTGGCAGGAGGTACGAGCAGTACGTC. This translates into CASSFGRRYEQYV. The chain is built from TRBV5-5 and TRBJ2-7; a weak D match, TRBD2 (5 bases). Trimming left V 2 bases short and J 4 bases short, with 10 bases between. This CDR3 region has 13 residues. The germline gives CDR1 SGHKS, CDR2 YYEKEE (reference sequence).